The T cell receptor beta chain described here comes from a study of prognosis after radiotherapy for stage I lung cancer. The CDR3 totals 11 residues. Looked up from germline, CDR1 is DFQATT and CDR2 is SNEGSKA (reference sequence). Trimming removed 8 bases from V and 2 bases from J, with 9 bases in between. The authors amplified TCR beta CDR3 from genomic DNA using two-round multiplex PCR. Gene-specific primers for each TRBV and TRBJ gene drove first-round PCR. A single record per CDR3 protein comes from TCRdb applying MiXCR to the multiplex PCR reads. The data contain 25,000 to 30,000 distinct CDR3 sequences, about 41% of them seen just once; the ten biggest clones take up more than 30%. This clonotype was found many times.

The sequence was collected from a donor at least 50 years old with non-small cell lung cancer. Sequences were derived from PBMCs, sampled before or after stereotactic body radiation therapy (not recorded which). The chain joins TRBV20-1 to TRBJ2-5; a possible D gene is TRBD2 (6 bases). CDR3 DNA: TGCAGTACGGGGGAGCAAGAGACCCAGTACTTC. This gives the protein CSTGEQETQYF.